What follows is one TCR beta chain and its context. The germline V gene has CDR1 MDHEN and CDR2 SYDVKM. V was clipped by 6 bases and J by 4 bases; unmatched bases: 12. The CDR3 covers 16 residues. This sample was included in a study of blood T cell repertoires in COVID-19. Study details: The United States, Italy and Spain provided the acute and convalescent COVID-19 samples. PBMCs, B-cell-depleted T cells, or T cells were the source of the cDNA or gDNA that made up the material.

Followed over time, Seattle patients had been enrolled while infection was active. As originally analysed: Reference gene primer amplification gave estimated nucleated cell counts. Measured with immunoSEQ multiplex PCR; TCRdb has only the in-frame clones, and not every one. V and J calls and clone size are as listed in that table; D and trimming were resolved from the DNA. The sample has about 130,000 clones, around 89% seen once. The specimen sequenced was peripheral blood. The rearrangement uses TRBV28 and TRBJ2-3; 8 bases agree with TRBD1. This TCR derives from a man between 60 and 75 years old with COVID-19, enrolled during active disease. The CDR3 nucleotides are TGTGCCAGCAGCCGAGGGAGACAGGGGTTCTCAGATACGCAGTATTTT. Its protein is CASSRGRQGFSDTQYF.